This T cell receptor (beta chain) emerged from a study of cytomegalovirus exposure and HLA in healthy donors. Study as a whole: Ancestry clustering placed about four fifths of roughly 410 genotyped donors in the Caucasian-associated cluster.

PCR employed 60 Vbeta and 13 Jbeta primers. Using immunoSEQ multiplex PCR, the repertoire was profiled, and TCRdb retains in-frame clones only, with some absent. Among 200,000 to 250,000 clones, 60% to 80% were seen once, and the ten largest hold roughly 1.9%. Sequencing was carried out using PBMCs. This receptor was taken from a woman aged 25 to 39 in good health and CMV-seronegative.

CDR3 loop: CAWSVWGGEAFF. CDR3 DNA: TGTGCCTGGAGTGTATGGGGCGGTGAAGCTTTCTTT. The V gene is TRBV30, the J gene TRBJ1-1; tentative D call: TRBD1 (5 bases). Germline V lookup: CDR1 GTSNPN, CDR2 SVGIG (reference sequence). The CDR3 length is 12 residues. The ends were cut back, 0 bases at V and 7 bases at J, with 9 bases in the middle. Full variable domain (missing parts from reference TRBV30 and TRBJ1-1): SQTIHQWPATLVQPVGSPLSLECTVEGTSNPNLYWYRQAAGRGLQLLFYSVGIGQISSEVPQNLSASRPQDRQFILSSKKLLLSDSGFYLCAWSVWGGEAFFGQGTRLTVV.